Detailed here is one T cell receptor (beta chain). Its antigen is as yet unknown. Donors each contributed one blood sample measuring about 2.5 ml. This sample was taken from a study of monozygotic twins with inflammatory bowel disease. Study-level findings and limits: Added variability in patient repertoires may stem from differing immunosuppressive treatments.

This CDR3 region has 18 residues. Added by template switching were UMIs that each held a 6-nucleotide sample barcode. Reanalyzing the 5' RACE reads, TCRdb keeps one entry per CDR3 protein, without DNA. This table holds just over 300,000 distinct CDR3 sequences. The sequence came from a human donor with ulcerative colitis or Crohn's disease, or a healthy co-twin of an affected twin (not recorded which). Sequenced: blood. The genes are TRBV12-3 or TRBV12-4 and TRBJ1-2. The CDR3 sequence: CASSLAARGLHVGYGYTF.